The 30 T cell receptor beta chains in this list originate from one sample, sequenced in a study of T cells in Graves' hyperthyroidism and ophthalmopathy. The CDR3 regions of TCR beta were amplified from RNA transcripts. A set of HTBI primers served as the primers for a first-round RT-PCR of the TCR CDR3. TCRdb fed the multiplex PCR reads into MiXCR, producing one record per CDR3 protein. The sample includes about 700,000 distinct CDR3 sequences, 13% to 15% seen only once; the top ten take about 10%. The sequenced material came from blood. Receptors were obtained from a woman between 18 and 29 years old with Graves' hyperthyroidism.

This clonotype was seen a handful of times. The chain combines TRBV20-1 with TRBJ2-1, with 7 bases fitting TRBD2. CDR1 is DFQATT and CDR2 is SNEGSKA in the germline V gene (reference sequence). The CDR3 totals 13 residues. V shed 6 bases, J shed 2 bases, and the junction held 4 bases outside the gene matches. The CDR3 region has the DNA TGCAGTGCGGAGCGGGGTGCCTACAATGAGCAGTTCTTC. It specifies CSAERGAYNEQFF.

This clonotype was seen a few times. The chain employs TRBV10-2 and TRBJ2-2, with 7 bases identical to TRBD1. J gave up 6 bases and V 0 bases, and 10 bases lay outside the gene matches. The CDR3 runs 17 residues. Germline V gene data show CDR1 as WSHSY and CDR2 as SAAADI. The CDR3 DNA reads TGCGCCAGCAGTGAGTCGACCGTGGACAGGTCGGCCGGGGAGCTGTTTTTT. Translating it yields CASSESTVDRSAGELFF.

At least ten counts were recorded for this clonotype. J is TRBJ2-5 and V is TRBV7-9; D might be TRBD1 or TRBD2, each matching 5 bases. CDR3 length: 15 residues. CDR1 and CDR2 (germline): SEHNR, FQNEAQ (reference sequence). Trimming shortened V by 1 base and J by 10 bases, and 19 bases separated the two germline ends. CDR3 region: CASSLGGSGRMDQYF. CDR3 bases: TGTGCCAGCAGCTTAGGGGGCTCGGGAAGGATGGACCAGTACTTC. The full variable domain, with the rest looked up from reference TRBV7-9 and TRBJ2-5, is DTGVSQNPRHKITKRGQNVTFRCDPISEHNRLYWYRQTLGQGPEFLTYFQNEAQLEKSRLLSDRFSAERPKGSFSTLEIQRTEQGDSAMYLCASSLGGSGRMDQYFGPGTRLLVL.

This clonotype was seen repeatedly, ten times or more. The chain uses TRBV2 and TRBJ2-1; TRBD1 agrees at 7 bases. After removal of 4 bases from V and 10 bases from J, the junction contained 7 bases not matched to a gene. This CDR3 contains 13 residues. The germline CDR1 and CDR2 sequences are SNHLY and FYNNEI. The CDR3 reads CASSADRVNEQFF. CDR3 sequence (DNA): TGTGCCAGCAGTGCCGACAGGGTAAACGAGCAGTTCTTC.

The V gene is TRBV7-3, the J gene TRBJ2-1, with D unclear. In germline, CDR1 is SGHTA, CDR2 FQGTGA. The germline V and J ends were trimmed by 2 bases and 2 bases, with 10 bases remaining between them. The CDR3 runs to 15 residues. CDR3 residues: CASSLGPLAYNEQFF. In DNA form, the CDR3 reads TGTGCCAGCAGCTTAGGGCCCCTCGCCTACAATGAGCAGTTCTTC.

This clonotype has at least ten counts. V is TRBV7-8 and J is TRBJ2-7; D is unclear. CDR1 is SGHVS, CDR2 FQNEAQ, per germline. V shed 3 bases and J shed 2 bases, with 17 bases lying between them. This CDR3 has 16 residues. The CDR3 region is CASSFGRPDRPYEQYF. CDR3 in DNA: TGTGCCAGCAGCTTTGGACGGCCGGATCGGCCCTACGAGCAGTACTTC.

This chain connects TRBV10-2 to TRBJ1-1; TRBD1 might be the D (6 bases). Germline CDR1 is WSHSY and CDR2 is SAAADI. The V gene lost 7 bases and the J gene lost 4 bases, with 16 bases spanning the gap. CDR3 length: 14 residues. In nucleotides, the CDR3 is TGCGCCAGCACTTTTACAGGGAAGACCACTGAAGCTTTCTTT. As protein: CASTFTGKTTEAFF.

This clonotype has ten or more counts. The J gene is TRBJ2-3, the V gene TRBV20-1; 8 bases are shared with TRBD2. This CDR3 is built from 18 residues. The germline gives CDR1 DFQATT, CDR2 SNEGSKA (reference sequence). The CDR3 DNA reads TGCAGCGCGCTGCCGCGAGGGGGTAGCGGGATAGGTTCAGATACGCAGTATTTT. Encoded protein: CSALPRGGSGIGSDTQYF.

This clonotype was observed at least ten times. The rearrangement joins TRBV7-8 to TRBJ2-1; 8 positions agree with TRBD2. J gave up 4 bases and V 3 bases, and 17 bases lay outside the gene matches. Germline V gives CDR1 SGHVS, CDR2 FQNEAQ. CDR3 length: 19 residues. The CDR3 sequence is CASSFRKPWEREIYNEQFF. CDR3 coding DNA: TGTGCCAGCAGCTTCCGAAAACCATGGGAGCGGGAGATATACAATGAGCAGTTCTTC.

In its sample, this clonotype was seen many times. CDR3 amino acids: CASSIDVNTEAFF. CDR3 coding DNA: TGTGCCAGCAGTATTGATGTGAACACTGAAGCTTTCTTT. The rearrangement joins TRBV6-1 to TRBJ1-1; D is unclear. Germline V gene data show CDR1 as MNHNS and CDR2 as SASEGT. The V end was cut by 5 bases, the J end by 0 bases, with 7 bases between. The CDR3 consists of 13 residues.

This clonotype was found a few times. The chain uses TRBV7-8 and TRBJ2-7; TRBD1 agrees at 10 bases. The CDR3 loop spans 16 amino acids. Germline lookup yields CDR1 SGHVS and CDR2 FQNEAQ. With V trimmed by 1 base and J by 2 bases, 5 bases remained unmatched. CDR3 in DNA: TGTGCCAGCAGCTTAGGGGGACAGGGGATCACCTACGAGCAGTACTTC. It is translated as CASSLGGQGITYEQYF.

This clonotype has a handful of counts. The rearrangement uses TRBV2 and TRBJ1-2, with D unclear. The CDR3 runs to 12 residues. Per the germline V gene, CDR1 is SNHLY and CDR2 is FYNNEI. The V gene lost 4 bases and the J gene lost 4 bases, with 7 bases spanning the gap. CDR3 loop: CASSVGLYGYTF. Written as DNA, the CDR3 is TGTGCCAGCAGTGTAGGACTCTATGGCTACACCTTC.

CDR3 residues: CASRDLGDNEQFF. The CDR3 DNA is TGTGCCAGCAGGGATCTGGGTGACAATGAGCAGTTCTTC. The V call is TRBV12-3 or TRBV12-4, the J call TRBJ2-1; no reliable D call. This CDR3 has 13 amino acids. The V gene lost 6 bases and the J gene lost 5 bases, with 11 bases spanning the gap.

The chain is built from TRBV7-8 and TRBJ2-2, with TRBD2 matching over 14 bases. The CDR3 loop spans 16 amino acids. J gave up 5 bases and V 8 bases, and 7 bases lay outside the gene matches. CDR1 is SGHVS and CDR2 is FQNEAQ in the germline V gene. As DNA, the CDR3 is TGTGCCAGCTGGCGACTAGCGGGAGGGCCAACCGGGGAGCTGTTTTTT. It translates to CASWRLAGGPTGELFF.

V gene TRBV7-9 combines with J gene TRBJ2-4; TRBD2 is a possible D gene (7 bases). This CDR3 is built from 15 residues. Germline V gene sequence: CDR1 SEHNR, CDR2 FQNEAQ (reference sequence). V gave up 6 bases and J gave up 8 bases, with 20 bases separating them. The DNA of the CDR3 is TGTGCCAGCAGGTACGGGGGGCCCCGGCTGGACATTCAGTACTTC. It translates to CASRYGGPRLDIQYF.

V usage is TRBV6-1 and J usage is TRBJ1-4; no reliable D call. Trimming shortened V by 5 bases and J by 0 bases, and 10 bases separated the two germline ends. CDR1 and CDR2 (germline): MNHNS, SASEGT. This CDR3 is 15 amino acids long. Here the CDR3 reads CASSPMGATNEKLFF. The CDR3 nucleotides are TGTGCCAGCAGTCCAATGGGAGCAACTAATGAAAAACTGTTTTTT.

This clonotype was seen ten or more times. The V call is TRBV28, the J call TRBJ2-7, with D possibly TRBD2 on 7 matching bases. Trimming took off 7 bases at V and 2 bases at J, with 15 bases between the two ends. CDR1 and CDR2 from the germline V gene are MDHEN and SYDVKM. The CDR3 length is 14 residues. This chain's CDR3 is CASTISGGPYEQYF. The CDR3 DNA reads TGTGCCAGCACCATTTCCGGGGGGCCCTACGAGCAGTACTTC.

This clonotype was detected many times. This chain joins TRBV7-3 and TRBJ2-1; TRBD2 aligns across 8 bases. Germline-derived CDR1 and CDR2 are SGHTA and FQGTGA. This CDR3 has 15 amino acids. The J segment lost 2 bases and the V segment lost 5 bases, leaving 5 bases of the junction unmatched. DNA for the CDR3: TGTGCCAGCAGCGAACGACTAGCGCCCTACAATGAGCAGTTCTTC. Protein product: CASSERLAPYNEQFF.

The chain joins TRBV7-9 to TRBJ2-1; weak D call: TRBD2 (5 bases). Trimming took off 4 bases at V and 8 bases at J, with 24 bases between the two ends. The CDR3 totals 17 residues. The germline CDR1 and CDR2 sequences are SEHNR and FQNEAQ (reference sequence). This CDR3 is CASSYLPGEKSGDEQFF. In nucleotides, the CDR3 is TGTGCCAGCAGCTATCTCCCTGGAGAAAAGAGCGGCGATGAGCAGTTCTTC.

The V call is TRBV29-1, the J call TRBJ2-1; D might be TRBD2 (6 bases). CDR1 SQVTM and CDR2 ANQGSEA come from the germline V gene. Trimming cost V 3 bases and J 7 bases, with 13 bases left between them. The CDR3 runs 13 residues. The CDR3 protein is CSVDPGSVNEQFF. The CDR3 nucleotides are TGCAGCGTTGATCCCGGGAGTGTTAATGAGCAGTTCTTC.

As regards this clonotype: One end of the junction does not line up with germline, which may come from a read error. This rearrangement joins TRBV7-3 to TRBJ2-3, with D perhaps matching TRBD2 (5 bases). The CDR3 is 15 amino acids. Looked up from germline, CDR1 is SGHTA and CDR2 is FQGTGA. This chain's CDR3 is CASSLRGSGPDTQYF. The CDR3 region has the DNA TGTGCTAGCAGCTTAAGAGGGAGCGGCCCAGATACGCAGTATTTT. Using reference TRBV7-3 and TRBJ2-3 for the parts outside the CDR3, the full variable domain is GAGVSQTPSNKVTEKGKYVELRCDPISGHTALYWYRQSLGQGPEFLIYFQGTGAADDSGLPNDRFFAVRPEGSVSTLKIQRTERGDSAVYLCASSLRGSGPDTQYFGPGTRLTVL.

V usage is TRBV5-1 and J usage is TRBJ1-1, with 7 bases that match TRBD1. J was trimmed by 6 bases and V by 1 base; bases with no gene match: 12. Germline CDR1 reads SGHRS; CDR2 reads YFSETQ. There are 16 residues in the CDR3. CDR3 nucleotides: TGCGCCAGCAGCTTGCGCGCCCGACAGGGAGGCGCTGAAGCTTTCTTT. Its protein product is CASSLRARQGGAEAFF.

This clonotype was seen many times. The chain links TRBV7-9 to TRBJ2-5; maybe TRBD1 (6 bases). The V gene's germline CDR1 is SEHNR and CDR2 FQNEAQ (reference sequence). The CDR3 sequence is 12 residues long. Trimming removed 5 bases from V and 4 bases from J, with 8 bases in between. CDR3 in amino acids: CASSEQGETQYF. CDR3 bases: TGTGCCAGCAGCGAACAGGGAGAGACCCAGTACTTC.

This clonotype was seen repeatedly, ten times or more. The chain has TRBV7-9 and TRBJ2-7; D might be TRBD2 (6 bases). Trimming stripped 2 bases from V and 2 bases from J, with 13 bases between. Germline V gene lookup returns CDR1 SEHNR and CDR2 FQNEAQ (reference sequence). The CDR3 is 15 residues long. In nucleotides, the CDR3 is TGTGCCAGCAGCTTAATAGCCGCGGGAACCTACGAGCAGTACTTC. Translating it yields CASSLIAAGTYEQYF.

This clonotype was picked up many times. V gene TRBV30 combines with J gene TRBJ2-4; TRBD1 matches 8 bases. The length of the CDR3 is 13 residues. V dropped 1 base and J dropped 7; count of bases not matched to a gene: 3. Germline CDR1 and CDR2: GTSNPN and SVGIG (reference sequence). The CDR3 reads CAWSEQGVNIQYF. CDR3 nucleotides: TGTGCCTGGAGTGAACAGGGGGTCAACATTCAGTACTTC.

In this sample, this clonotype turned up many times. The chain carries TRBV6-1 and TRBJ2-2; 10 bases agree with TRBD1. With V trimmed by 4 bases and J by 13 bases, 12 bases remained unmatched. Germline CDR1 and CDR2: MNHNS and SASEGT. The CDR3 is 15 residues long. CDR3 sequence (DNA): TGTGCCAGCAGTGGTCTACCGGGACAGGGGATGGTGCTGTTTTTT. It specifies CASSGLPGQGMVLFF.

The chain uses TRBV20-1 and TRBJ2-1; the match to TRBD2 covers 14 bases. The length of the CDR3 is 16 residues. CDR1 and CDR2 (germline): DFQATT, SNEGSKA (reference sequence). V lost 3 bases to trimming and J lost 6 bases; unmatched junction nucleotides: 7. The CDR3 DNA reads as TGCAGTGCTAGGGGACTAGCGGGAGCGTTTGGCAATGAGCAGTTCTTC. The encoded protein is CSARGLAGAFGNEQFF.

There are many counts of this clonotype. CDR3 sequence (DNA): TGTGCCAGCCTTCCGGGACAGGGTGAGGGGTACGAGCAGTACTTC. This sequence encodes CASLPGQGEGYEQYF. The V and J genes are TRBV28 and TRBJ2-7; 9 positions match TRBD1. The CDR3 length is 15 residues. CDR1 is MDHEN, CDR2 SYDVKM, per germline. Trimming at V came to 8 bases and at J to 4 bases, leaving 12 bases not matched to a gene. Full variable domain (rest looked up from reference TRBV28 and TRBJ2-7): DVKVTQSSRYLVKRTGEKVFLECVQDMDHENMFWYRQDPGLGLRLIYFSYDVKMKEKGDIPEGYSVSREKKERFSLILESASTNQTSMYLCASLPGQGEGYEQYFGPGTRLTVT.

The chain employs TRBV20-1 and TRBJ2-1; 11 bases align to TRBD1. Germline V gene sequence: CDR1 DFQATT, CDR2 SNEGSKA (reference sequence). The V segment lost 7 bases and the J segment 6 bases; nucleotides outside the gene matches: 8. There are 14 residues in the CDR3. The CDR3 sequence is CSVPDRGLINEQFF. In nucleotides, the CDR3 is TGCAGTGTCCCGGACAGGGGGCTGATCAATGAGCAGTTCTTC.

The rearrangement uses TRBV3-1 and TRBJ1-2; 8 bases agree with TRBD1. CDR3 length: 14 amino acids. Germline V gene sequence: CDR1 LGHDT, CDR2 YNNKEL (reference sequence). V dropped 6 bases and J dropped 6; count of bases not matched to a gene: 9. The CDR3 region has the DNA TGTGCCAGCAGATTAGGACAGGGACGTCATGGCTACACCTTC. Translation gives CASRLGQGRHGYTF.